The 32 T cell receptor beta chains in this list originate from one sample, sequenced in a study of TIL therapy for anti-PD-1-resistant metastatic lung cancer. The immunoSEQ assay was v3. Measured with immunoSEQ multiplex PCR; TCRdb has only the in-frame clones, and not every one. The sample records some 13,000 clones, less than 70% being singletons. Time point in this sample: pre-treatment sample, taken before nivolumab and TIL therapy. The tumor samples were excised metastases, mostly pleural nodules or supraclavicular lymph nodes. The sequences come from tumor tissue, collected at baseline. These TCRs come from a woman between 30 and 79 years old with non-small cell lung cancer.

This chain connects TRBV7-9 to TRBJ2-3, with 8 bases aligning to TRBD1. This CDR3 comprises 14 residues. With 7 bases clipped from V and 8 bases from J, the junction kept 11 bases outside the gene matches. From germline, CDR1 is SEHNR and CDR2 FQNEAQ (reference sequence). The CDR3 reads CASIYSGGGRTQYF. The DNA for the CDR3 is TGTGCCAGCATCTACTCAGGGGGCGGACGTACGCAGTATTTT.

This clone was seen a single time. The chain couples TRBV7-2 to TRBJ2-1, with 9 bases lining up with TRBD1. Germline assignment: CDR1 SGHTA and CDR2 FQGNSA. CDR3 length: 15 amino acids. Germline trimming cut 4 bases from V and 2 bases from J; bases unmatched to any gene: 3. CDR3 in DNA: TGTGCCAGCAGCTCCTACAGGGGGCCCTACAATGAGCAGTTCTTC. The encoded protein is CASSSYRGPYNEQFF.

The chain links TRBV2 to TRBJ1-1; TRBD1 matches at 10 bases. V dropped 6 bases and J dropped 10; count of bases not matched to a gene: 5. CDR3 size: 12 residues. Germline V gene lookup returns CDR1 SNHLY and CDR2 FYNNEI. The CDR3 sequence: CASSQTGGRAFF. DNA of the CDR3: TGTGCCAGCAGCCAGACAGGGGGCCGAGCTTTCTTT.

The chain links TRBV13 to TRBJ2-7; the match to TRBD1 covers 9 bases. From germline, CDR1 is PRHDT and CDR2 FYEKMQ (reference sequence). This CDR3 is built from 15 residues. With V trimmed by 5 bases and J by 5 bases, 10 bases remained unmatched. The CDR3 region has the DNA TGTGCCAGCAGCGCCCCCGGACAGGGGTTCAACGAGCAGTACTTC. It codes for CASSAPGQGFNEQYF.

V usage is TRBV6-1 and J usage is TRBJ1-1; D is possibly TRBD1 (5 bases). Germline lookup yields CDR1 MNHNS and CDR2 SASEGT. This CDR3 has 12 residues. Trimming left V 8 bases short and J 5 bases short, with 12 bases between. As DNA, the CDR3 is TGTGCCAGCTCCCACCGGGGGACTGAAGCTTTCTTT. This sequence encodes CASSHRGTEAFF.

DNA of the CDR3: TGCGCCAGCAGCCAAGAGACGACTAACTATGGCTACACCTTC. It yields the protein CASSQETTNYGYTF. V usage is TRBV4-1 and J usage is TRBJ1-2; D remains ambiguous. The CDR3 contains 14 residues. Germline CDR1 MGHRA, CDR2 YSYEKL. V was shortened by 0 bases and J by 0 bases, with 5 bases between the two germline ends.

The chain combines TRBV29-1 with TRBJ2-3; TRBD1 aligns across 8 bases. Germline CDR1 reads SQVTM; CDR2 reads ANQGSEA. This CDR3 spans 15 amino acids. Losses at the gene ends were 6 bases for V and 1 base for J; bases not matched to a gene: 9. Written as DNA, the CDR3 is TGCAGCGTGACGGGTGGGGGACAGGGCACAGATACGCAGTATTTT. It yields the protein CSVTGGGQGTDTQYF.

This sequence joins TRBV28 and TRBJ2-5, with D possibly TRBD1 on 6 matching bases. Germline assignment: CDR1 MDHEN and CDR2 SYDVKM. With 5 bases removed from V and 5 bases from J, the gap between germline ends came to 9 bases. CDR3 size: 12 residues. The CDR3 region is CASSQQGETQYF. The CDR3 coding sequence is TGTGCCAGCAGTCAACAGGGTGAGACCCAGTACTTC.

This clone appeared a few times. CDR3 sequence reads: CASKGGTANTGELFF. In nucleotides, the CDR3 is TGTGCCAGCAAGGGGGGGACAGCGAACACCGGGGAGCTGTTTTTT. The rearrangement uses TRBV6-1 and TRBJ2-2; D is possibly TRBD1 or TRBD2 (7 bases each). The germline V gene encodes CDR1 MNHNS and CDR2 SASEGT. The CDR3 is 15 amino acids. Trimming cost V 7 bases and J 0 bases, with 12 bases left between them.

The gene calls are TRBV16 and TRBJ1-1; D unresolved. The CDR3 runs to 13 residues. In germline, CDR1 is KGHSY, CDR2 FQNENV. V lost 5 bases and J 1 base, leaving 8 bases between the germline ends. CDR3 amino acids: CASSLTTNTEAFF. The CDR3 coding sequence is TGTGCCAGCAGCTTAACCACGAACACTGAAGCTTTCTTT.

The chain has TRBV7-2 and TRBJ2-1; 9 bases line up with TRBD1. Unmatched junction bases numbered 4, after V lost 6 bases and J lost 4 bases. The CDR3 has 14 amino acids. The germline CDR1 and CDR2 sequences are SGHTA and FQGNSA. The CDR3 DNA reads TGTGCCAGCAGTTCCGGGACAGGGTACAATGAGCAGTTCTTC. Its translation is CASSSGTGYNEQFF.

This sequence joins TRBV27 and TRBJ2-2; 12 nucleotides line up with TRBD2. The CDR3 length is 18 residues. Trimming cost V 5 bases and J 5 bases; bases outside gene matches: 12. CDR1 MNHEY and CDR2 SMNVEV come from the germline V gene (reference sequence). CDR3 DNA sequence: TGTGCCAGCAGTGGGGCTAGCGGGAGGGGAATGGAGACCGGGGAGCTGTTTTTT. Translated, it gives CASSGASGRGMETGELFF.

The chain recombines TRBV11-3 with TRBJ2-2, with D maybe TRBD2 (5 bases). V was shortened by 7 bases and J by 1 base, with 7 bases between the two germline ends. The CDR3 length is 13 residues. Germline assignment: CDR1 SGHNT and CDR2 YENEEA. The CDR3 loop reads CASNEGNTGELFF. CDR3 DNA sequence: TGTGCCAGCAATGAGGGGAACACCGGGGAGCTGTTTTTT. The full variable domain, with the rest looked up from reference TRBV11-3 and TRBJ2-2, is EAGVVQSPRYKIIEKKQPVAFWCNPISGHNTLYWYLQNLGQGPELLIRYENEEAVDDSQLPKDRFSAERLKGVDSTLKIQPAELGDSAVYLCASNEGNTGELFFGEGSRLTVL.

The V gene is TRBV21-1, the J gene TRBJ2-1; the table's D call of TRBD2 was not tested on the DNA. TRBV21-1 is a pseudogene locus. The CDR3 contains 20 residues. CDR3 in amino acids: CASSKEYSGRPNSSYNEQFF. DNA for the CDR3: TGTGCCAGCAGCAAAGAATATAGCGGGAGGCCCAATAGCTCCTACAATGAGCAGTTCTTC.

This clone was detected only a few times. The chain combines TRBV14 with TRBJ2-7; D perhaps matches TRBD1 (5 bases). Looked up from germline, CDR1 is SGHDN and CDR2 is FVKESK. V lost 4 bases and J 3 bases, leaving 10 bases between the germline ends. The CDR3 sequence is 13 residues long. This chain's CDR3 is CASSPGSGYEQYF. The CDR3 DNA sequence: TGTGCCAGCAGCCCAGGGTCTGGCTACGAGCAGTACTTC.

The DNA of the CDR3 is TGTGCCTGGAGTAAGCCCAGGGGGCGGTCGGATACGCAGTATTTT. Translating it yields CAWSKPRGRSDTQYF. The gene calls are TRBV30 and TRBJ2-3; TRBD1 aligns across 8 bases. The CDR3 runs 15 residues. Germline V gene data show CDR1 as GTSNPN and CDR2 as SVGIG (reference sequence). Trimming at V came to 2 bases and at J to 6 bases, leaving 10 bases not matched to a gene. The full variable domain, its missing parts supplied by reference TRBV30 and TRBJ2-3, is SQTIHQWPATLVQPVGSPLSLECTVEGTSNPNLYWYRQAAGRGLQLLFYSVGIGQISSEVPQNLSASRPQDRQFILSSKKLLLSDSGFYLCAWSKPRGRSDTQYFGPGTRLTVL.

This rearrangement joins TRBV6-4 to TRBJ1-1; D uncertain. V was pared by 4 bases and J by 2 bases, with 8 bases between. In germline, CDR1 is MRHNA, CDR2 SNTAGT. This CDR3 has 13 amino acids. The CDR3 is CASSVDINTEAFF. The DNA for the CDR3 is TGTGCCAGCAGTGTAGACATTAACACTGAAGCTTTCTTT.

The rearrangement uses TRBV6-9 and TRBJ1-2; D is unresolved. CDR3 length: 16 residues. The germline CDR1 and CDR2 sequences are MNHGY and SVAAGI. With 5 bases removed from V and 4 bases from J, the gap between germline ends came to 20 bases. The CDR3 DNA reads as TGTGCCAGCAGTGAATTTACTTACGGAAAGACCTATGGCTACACCTTC. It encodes CASSEFTYGKTYGYTF.

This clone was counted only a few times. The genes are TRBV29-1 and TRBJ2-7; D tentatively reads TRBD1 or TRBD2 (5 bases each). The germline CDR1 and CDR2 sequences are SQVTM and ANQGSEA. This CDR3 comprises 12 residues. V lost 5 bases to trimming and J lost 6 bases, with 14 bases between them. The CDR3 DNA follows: TGCAGCGTTCGAAGGCAGAGGGGCGAGCAGTACTTC. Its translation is CSVRRQRGEQYF.

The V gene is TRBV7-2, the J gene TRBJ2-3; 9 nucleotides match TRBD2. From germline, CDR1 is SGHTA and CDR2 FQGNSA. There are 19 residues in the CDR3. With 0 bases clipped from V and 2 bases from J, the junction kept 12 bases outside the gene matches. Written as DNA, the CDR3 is TGTGCCAGCAGCTTAGCGCTGGGACTAGCAAGCGAAGACACAGATACGCAGTATTTT. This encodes CASSLALGLASEDTDTQYF.

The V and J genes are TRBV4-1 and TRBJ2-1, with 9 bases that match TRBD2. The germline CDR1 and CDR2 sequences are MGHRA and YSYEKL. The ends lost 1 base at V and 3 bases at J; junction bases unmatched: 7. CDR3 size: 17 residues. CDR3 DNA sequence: TGCGCCAGCAGCCAAGTCAAGCGGGAGGAGATCTACAATGAGCAGTTCTTC. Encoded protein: CASSQVKREEIYNEQFF.

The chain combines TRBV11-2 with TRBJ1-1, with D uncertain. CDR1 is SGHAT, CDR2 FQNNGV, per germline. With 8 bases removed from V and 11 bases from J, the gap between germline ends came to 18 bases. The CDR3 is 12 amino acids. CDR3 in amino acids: CASGFGVGKAFF. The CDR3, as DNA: TGTGCCAGCGGGTTTGGGGTCGGGAAGGCTTTCTTT.

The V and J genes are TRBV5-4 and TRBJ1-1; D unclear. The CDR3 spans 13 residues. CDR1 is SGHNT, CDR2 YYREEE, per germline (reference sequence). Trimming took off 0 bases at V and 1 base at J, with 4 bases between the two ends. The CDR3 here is CASSLGGNTEAFF. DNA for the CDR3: TGTGCCAGCAGCTTGGGCGGGAACACTGAAGCTTTCTTT. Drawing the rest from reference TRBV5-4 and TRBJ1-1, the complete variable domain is ETGVTQSPTHLIKTRGQQVTLRCSSQSGHNTVSWYQQALGQGPQFIFQYYREEENGRGNFPPRFSGLQFPNYSSELNVNALELDDSALYLCASSLGGNTEAFFGQGTRLTVV.

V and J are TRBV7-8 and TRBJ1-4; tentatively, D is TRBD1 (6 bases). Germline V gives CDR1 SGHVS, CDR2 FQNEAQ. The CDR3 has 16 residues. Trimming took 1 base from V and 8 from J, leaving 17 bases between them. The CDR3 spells CASSLGGAQGGEKLFF. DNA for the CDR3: TGTGCCAGCAGCTTAGGGGGGGCCCAGGGAGGCGAAAAACTGTTTTTT.

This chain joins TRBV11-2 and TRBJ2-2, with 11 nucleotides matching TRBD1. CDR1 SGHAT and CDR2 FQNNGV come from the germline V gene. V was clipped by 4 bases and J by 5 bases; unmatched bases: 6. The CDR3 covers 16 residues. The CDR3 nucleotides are TGTGCCAGCAGCTCTTATGGGACAGGGGGAACCGGGGAGCTGTTTTTT. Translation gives CASSSYGTGGTGELFF.

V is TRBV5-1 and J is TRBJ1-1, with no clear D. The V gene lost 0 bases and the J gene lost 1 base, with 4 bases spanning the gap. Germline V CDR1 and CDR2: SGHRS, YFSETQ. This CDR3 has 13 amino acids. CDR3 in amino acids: CASSLAKNTEAFF. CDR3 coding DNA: TGCGCCAGCAGCTTGGCTAAGAACACTGAAGCTTTCTTT.

The CDR3 DNA reads TGTGCCAGCAGCTTATCTTGGGCCGGGAGTAAGCATGAGCAGTTCTTC. This sequence encodes CASSLSWAGSKHEQFF. The rearrangement uses TRBV13 and TRBJ2-1, with a tentative D call TRBD2 (6 bases). The V gene's germline CDR1 is PRHDT and CDR2 FYEKMQ (reference sequence). The CDR3 consists of 16 residues. V shed 2 bases and J shed 8 bases, with 19 bases lying between them.

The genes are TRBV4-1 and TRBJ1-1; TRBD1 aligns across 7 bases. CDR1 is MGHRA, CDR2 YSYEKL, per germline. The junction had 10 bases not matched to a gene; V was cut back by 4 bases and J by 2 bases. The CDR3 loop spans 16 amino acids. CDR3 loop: CASSPIDREPNTEAFF. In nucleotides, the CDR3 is TGCGCCAGCAGCCCGATCGACAGGGAGCCTAACACTGAAGCTTTCTTT.

The CDR3 protein is CASSLIGPDTQYF. The CDR3 DNA is TGCGCCAGCAGCCTTATAGGCCCAGATACGCAGTATTTT. This rearrangement joins TRBV5-1 to TRBJ2-3; D is ambiguous. There are 13 residues in the CDR3. Germline-derived CDR1 and CDR2 are SGHRS and YFSETQ. V shed 4 bases and J shed 4 bases, with 10 bases lying between them.

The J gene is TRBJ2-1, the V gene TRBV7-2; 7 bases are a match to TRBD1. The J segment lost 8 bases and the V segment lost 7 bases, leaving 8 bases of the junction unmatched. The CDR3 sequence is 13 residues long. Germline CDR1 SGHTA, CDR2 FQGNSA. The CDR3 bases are TGTGCCAGCACCGCGGACAGGTTGGATGAGCAGTTCTTC. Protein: CASTADRLDEQFF. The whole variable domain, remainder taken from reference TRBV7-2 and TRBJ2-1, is GAGVSQSPSNKVTEKGKDVELRCDPISGHTALYWYRQSLGQGLEFLIYFQGNSAPDKSGLPSDRFSAERTGGSVSTLTIQRTQQEDSAVYLCASTADRLDEQFFGPGTRLTVL.

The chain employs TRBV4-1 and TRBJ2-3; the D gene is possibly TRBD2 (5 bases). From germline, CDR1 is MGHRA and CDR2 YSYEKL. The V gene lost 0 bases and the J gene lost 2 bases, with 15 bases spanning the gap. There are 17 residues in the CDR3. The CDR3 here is CASSQDYAQRTTDTQYF. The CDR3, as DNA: TGCGCCAGCAGCCAAGATTACGCCCAGCGGACCACAGATACGCAGTATTTT.

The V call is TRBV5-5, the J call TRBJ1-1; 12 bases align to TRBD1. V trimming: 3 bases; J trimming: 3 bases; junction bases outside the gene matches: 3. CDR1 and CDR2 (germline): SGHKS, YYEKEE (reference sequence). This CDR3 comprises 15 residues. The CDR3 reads CASSSGTGGYTEAFF. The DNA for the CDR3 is TGTGCCAGCAGCTCTGGGACAGGGGGCTACACTGAAGCTTTCTTT.